Shown below are 17 T cell receptor beta chains from a single sample sequenced in a study of OX40 agonist ivuxolimab in advanced cancers. TCRdb's copy holds only in-frame clones and misses some; the assay was immunoSEQ multiplex PCR. The sample gives about 64,000 clones, around nine tenths of which show up once; about 1.3% is in the top ten. The input for sequencing was CD4+ or CD8+ T cells sorted from blood, taken in a trial of the OX40 agonist ivuxolimab. These receptor sequences come from an adult with an advanced solid tumor such as melanoma, head and neck, liver or kidney cancer.

CDR3 DNA: TGCAGCGTTGAATACCGGGACAGGAGCCAAGAGACCCAGTACTTC. This translates into CSVEYRDRSQETQYF. This chain links TRBV29-1 with TRBJ2-5; 8 nucleotides match TRBD1. Germline CDR1 SQVTM, CDR2 ANQGSEA. V dropped 2 bases and J dropped 1; count of bases not matched to a gene: 6. The CDR3 has 15 amino acids.

The V and J genes are TRBV19 and TRBJ1-2, with D uncertain. The V gene lost 3 bases and the J gene lost 6 bases, with 5 bases spanning the gap. CDR3 length: 11 amino acids. Germline V gives CDR1 LNHDA, CDR2 SQIVND (reference sequence). CDR3 DNA sequence: TGTGCCAGTAGTATTTTAGATGGCTACACCTTC. Translated: CASSILDGYTF.

This rearrangement joins TRBV6-1 to TRBJ1-1; no clear D gene. Germline CDR1 MNHNS, CDR2 SASEGT. Trimming removed 1 base from V and 7 bases from J, with 22 bases in between. The CDR3 has 17 residues. The CDR3, as DNA: TGTGCCAGCAGTGAAGGAGGCGCGGCAGCATGGGAGGATGAAGCTTTCTTT. It yields the protein CASSEGGAAAWEDEAFF.

The chain couples TRBV7-2 to TRBJ2-7; D may correspond to TRBD1 or TRBD2 (5 bases each). CDR1 and CDR2 from the germline V gene are SGHTA and FQGNSA. The CDR3 extends over 15 amino acids. Trimming removed 5 bases at V and 2 bases at J, with 16 bases between. CDR3 DNA sequence: TGTGCCAGCAGCCAATCAGGGAGTTACCCCTACGAGCAGTACTTC. Its protein product is CASSQSGSYPYEQYF.

The rearrangement joins TRBV18 to TRBJ1-1, with 8 bases aligning to TRBD1. Losses at the gene ends were 0 bases for V and 4 bases for J; bases not matched to a gene: 7. In germline, CDR1 is KGHSH, CDR2 LQKENI. This CDR3 is built from 16 residues. The CDR3 nucleotides are TGTGCCAGCTCACCACCGGGCAGGGGGCCTTTCACTGAAGCTTTCTTT. Amino acid sequence: CASSPPGRGPFTEAFF.

The V call is TRBV9, the J call TRBJ2-2; tentatively, D is TRBD2 (5 bases). This CDR3 has 13 amino acids. V shed 4 bases and J shed 10 bases, with 14 bases lying between them. Germline lookup yields CDR1 SGDLS and CDR2 YYNGEE. CDR3: CASSTAGKTELFF. CDR3 sequence (DNA): TGTGCCAGCAGCACAGCCGGGAAGACGGAGCTGTTTTTT.

The chain recombines TRBV7-2 with TRBJ1-2; tentatively, D is TRBD1 (5 bases). Trimming shortened V by 0 bases and J by 4 bases, and 9 bases separated the two germline ends. Germline lookup yields CDR1 SGHTA and CDR2 FQGNSA. The CDR3 extends over 14 amino acids. Here the CDR3 reads CASSLAGGPYGYTF. The CDR3 bases are TGTGCCAGCAGCTTAGCTGGGGGTCCCTATGGCTACACCTTC.

CDR3 protein: CASSTRQGAWDEQFF. In DNA form, the CDR3 reads TGTGCCAGCAGCACCCGACAGGGGGCTTGGGATGAGCAGTTCTTC. The V gene is TRBV7-3, the J gene TRBJ2-1, with TRBD1 identical over 10 bases. The CDR3 is 15 residues long. Trimming took 5 bases from V and 8 from J; bases not matched to a gene: 9. In germline, CDR1 is SGHTA, CDR2 FQGTGA. Combining the CDR3 with reference TRBV7-3 and TRBJ2-1 gives the whole variable domain GAGVSQTPSNKVTEKGKYVELRCDPISGHTALYWYRQSLGQGPEFLIYFQGTGAADDSGLPNDRFFAVRPEGSVSTLKIQRTERGDSAVYLCASSTRQGAWDEQFFGPGTRLTVL.

The chain employs TRBV4-3 and TRBJ2-2; tentatively, D is TRBD1 or TRBD2 (6 bases each). Trimming cost V 0 bases and J 3 bases, with 11 bases left between them. CDR1 and CDR2 from the germline V gene are LGHNA and YSLEER. The CDR3 runs 16 residues. The CDR3 bases are TGCGCCAGCAGCCAAGAACGGGGGCCTTACACCGGGGAGCTGTTTTTT. This gives the protein CASSQERGPYTGELFF.

The chain recombines TRBV7-9 with TRBJ2-5; unclear D gene. CDR1 and CDR2 from the germline V gene are SEHNR and FQNEAQ (reference sequence). Trimming stripped 2 bases from V and 4 bases from J, with 11 bases between. The CDR3 is 14 residues long. Here the CDR3 reads CASSLNGLTETQYF. The CDR3 DNA reads TGTGCCAGCAGCTTAAACGGCCTGACAGAGACCCAGTACTTC.

The chain links TRBV5-1 to TRBJ2-5; D possibly corresponds to TRBD1 (5 bases). CDR3 length: 14 amino acids. With 0 bases removed from V and 5 bases from J, the gap between germline ends came to 11 bases. Germline V gene lookup returns CDR1 SGHRS and CDR2 YFSETQ. Here the CDR3 DNA reads TGCGCCAGCAGCTTGGAGTCAGGGTCCGAGACCCAGTACTTC. This encodes CASSLESGSETQYF.

The V gene is TRBV28, the J gene TRBJ1-2; possibly TRBD1 for D (5 bases). This CDR3 has 12 residues. Trimming took 6 bases from V and 8 from J, leaving 13 bases between them. Germline assignment: CDR1 MDHEN and CDR2 SYDVKM. The CDR3: CASRSGGKGYTF. CDR3 coding DNA: TGTGCCAGCAGGTCCGGGGGAAAAGGCTACACCTTC.

A word on this clone: Germline and junction disagree at one end, which may indicate a read error. This chain connects TRBV30 to TRBJ1-1; no clear D. Germline V gene sequence: CDR1 GTSNPN, CDR2 SVGIG (reference sequence). The CDR3 has 16 residues. The CDR3 spells CAWSQVRGGLKTEAFF. The CDR3 nucleotides are TGTGCCTGGAGCCAAGTTCGTGGAGGGCTGAAGACTGAAGCTTTCTTT.

The CDR3 DNA sequence: TGTGCCAGCAGCTCCGGGGGTTTCAATCAGCCCCAGCATTTT. Protein: CASSSGGFNQPQHF. The rearrangement uses TRBV6-5 and TRBJ1-5, with a weak D call TRBD1 (5 bases). CDR1 and CDR2 from the germline V gene are MNHEY and SVGAGI. V shed 6 bases and J shed 3 bases, with 12 bases lying between them. This CDR3 comprises 14 residues.

The chain recombines TRBV5-6 with TRBJ1-2; the match to TRBD1 covers 8 bases. CDR3 length: 14 amino acids. Germline V gene sequence: CDR1 SGHDT, CDR2 YYEEEE. J gave up 9 bases and V 0 bases, and 7 bases lay outside the gene matches. The CDR3 DNA follows: TGTGCCAGCAGCTTGGCAGGACAGGGCGTAAGCTACACCTTC. Translation: CASSLAGQGVSYTF.

The chain employs TRBV2 and TRBJ1-6, with 7 bases matching TRBD1. This CDR3 region has 15 residues. Losses at the gene ends were 3 bases for V and 9 bases for J; bases not matched to a gene: 8. The germline CDR1 and CDR2 sequences are SNHLY and FYNNEI. CDR3 coding DNA: TGTGCCAGCAGTGACAGACAGGGAAGGGGTTCACCCCTCCACTTT. As protein: CASSDRQGRGSPLHF.

The chain uses TRBV4-2 and TRBJ1-2, with 9 bases identical to TRBD1. The CDR3 is made up of 13 amino acids. CDR1 and CDR2 from the germline V gene are LGHNA and YNFKEQ. The junction had 5 bases not matched to a gene; V was cut back by 7 bases and J by 5 bases. Written as DNA, the CDR3 is TGTGCCAGCACACAGGGGGCAGAATATGGCTACACCTTC. Translation gives CASTQGAEYGYTF.